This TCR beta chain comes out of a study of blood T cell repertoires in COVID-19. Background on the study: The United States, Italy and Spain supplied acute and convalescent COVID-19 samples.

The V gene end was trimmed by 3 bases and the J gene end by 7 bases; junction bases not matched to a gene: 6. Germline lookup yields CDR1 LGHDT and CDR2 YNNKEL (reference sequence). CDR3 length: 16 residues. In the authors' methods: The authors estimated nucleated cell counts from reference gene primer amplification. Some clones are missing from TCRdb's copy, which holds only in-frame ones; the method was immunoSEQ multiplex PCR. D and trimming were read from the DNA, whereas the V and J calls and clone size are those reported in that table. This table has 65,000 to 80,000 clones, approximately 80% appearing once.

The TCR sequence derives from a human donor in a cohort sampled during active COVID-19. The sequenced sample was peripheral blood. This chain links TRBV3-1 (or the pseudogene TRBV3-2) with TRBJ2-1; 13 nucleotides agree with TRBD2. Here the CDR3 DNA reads TGTGCCAGCAGCCATGGATGGGGACTAGCGGGGAATGAGCAGTTCTTC. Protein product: CASSHGWGLAGNEQFF.